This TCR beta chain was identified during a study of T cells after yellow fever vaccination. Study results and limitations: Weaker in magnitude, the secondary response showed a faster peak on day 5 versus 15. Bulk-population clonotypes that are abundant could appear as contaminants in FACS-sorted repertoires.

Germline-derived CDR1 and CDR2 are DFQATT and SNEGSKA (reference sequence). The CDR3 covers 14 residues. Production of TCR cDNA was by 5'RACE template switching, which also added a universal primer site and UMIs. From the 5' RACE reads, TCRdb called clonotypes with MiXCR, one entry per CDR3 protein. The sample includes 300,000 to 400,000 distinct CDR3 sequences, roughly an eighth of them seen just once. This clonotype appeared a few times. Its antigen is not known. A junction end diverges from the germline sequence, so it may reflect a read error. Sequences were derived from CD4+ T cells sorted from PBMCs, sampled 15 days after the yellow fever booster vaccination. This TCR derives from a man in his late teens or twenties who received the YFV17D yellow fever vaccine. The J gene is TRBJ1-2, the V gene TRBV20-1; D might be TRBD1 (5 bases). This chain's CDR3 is CSARDSRYLHGYTF. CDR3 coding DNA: TGCAGTGCTCGAGACAGTCGATACCTACATGGCTACACCTTC.